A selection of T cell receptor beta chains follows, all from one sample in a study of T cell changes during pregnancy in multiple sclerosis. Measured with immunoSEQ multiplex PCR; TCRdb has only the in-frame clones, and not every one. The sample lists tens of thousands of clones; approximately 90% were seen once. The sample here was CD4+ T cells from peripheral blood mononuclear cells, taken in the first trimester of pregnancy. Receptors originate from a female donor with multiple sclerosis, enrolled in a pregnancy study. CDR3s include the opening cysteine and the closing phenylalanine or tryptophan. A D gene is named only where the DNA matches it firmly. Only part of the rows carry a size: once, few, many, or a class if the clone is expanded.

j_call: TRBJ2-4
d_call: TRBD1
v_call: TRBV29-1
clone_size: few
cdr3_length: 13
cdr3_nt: TGCAGCGTTCCCGGACAGGTCAAAAACATTCAGTACTTC
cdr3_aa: CSVPGQVKNIQYF

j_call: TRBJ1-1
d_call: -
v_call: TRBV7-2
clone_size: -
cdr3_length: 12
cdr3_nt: TGTGCCAGCAGCACAGTTGGGCCTGAAGCTTTCTTT
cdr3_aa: CASSTVGPEAFF

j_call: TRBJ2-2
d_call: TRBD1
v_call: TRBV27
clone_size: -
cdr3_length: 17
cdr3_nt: TGTGCCAGCAGTTTCGGCTTCGACAGGGCGAACACCGGGGAGCTGTTTTTT
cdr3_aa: CASSFGFDRANTGELFF

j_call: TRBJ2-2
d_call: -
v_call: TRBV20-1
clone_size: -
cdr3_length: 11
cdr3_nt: TGCAGTGCTAGGAGGGACGGGGAGCTGTTTTTT
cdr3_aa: CSARRDGELFF

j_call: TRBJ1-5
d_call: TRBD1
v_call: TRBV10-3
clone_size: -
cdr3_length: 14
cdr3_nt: TGTGCCACCTCCCAGGGGACAGGGTTTCAGCCCCAGCATTTT
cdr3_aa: CATSQGTGFQPQHF

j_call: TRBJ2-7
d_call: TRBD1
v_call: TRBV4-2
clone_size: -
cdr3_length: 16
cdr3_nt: TGTGCCAGCAGCCAAACTGGGACAGGGGGGCCCTACGAGCAGTACTTC
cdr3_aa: CASSQTGTGGPYEQYF

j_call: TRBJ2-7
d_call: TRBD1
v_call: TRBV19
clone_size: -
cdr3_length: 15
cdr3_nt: TGTGCCAGTAATCCAGGGGGTTTCCCCTCCTACGAGCAGTACTTC
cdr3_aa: CASNPGGFPSYEQYF

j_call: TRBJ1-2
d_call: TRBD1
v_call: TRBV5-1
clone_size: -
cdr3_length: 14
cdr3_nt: TGCGCCAGCAGCGATACACAGGGGGGCTATGGCTACACCTTC
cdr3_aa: CASSDTQGGYGYTF

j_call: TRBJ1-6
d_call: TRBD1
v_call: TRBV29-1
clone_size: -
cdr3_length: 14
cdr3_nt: TGCAGCGTTGGTGAAGGGACAGGGTCCTCACCCCTCCACTTT
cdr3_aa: CSVGEGTGSSPLHF

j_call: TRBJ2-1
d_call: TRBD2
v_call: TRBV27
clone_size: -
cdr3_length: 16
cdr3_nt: TGTGCCAGCAGTTCCTGGACTAGCGGGGCCTACAATGAGCAGTTCTTC
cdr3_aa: CASSSWTSGAYNEQFF

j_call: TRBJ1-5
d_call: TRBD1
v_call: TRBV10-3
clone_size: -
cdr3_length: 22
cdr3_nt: TGTGCCATCAGTGAGGCCCCTGTCACCTGGGGGGACAGCCCTTATAGCAATCAGCCCCAGCATTTT
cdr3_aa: CAISEAPVTWGDSPYSNQPQHF

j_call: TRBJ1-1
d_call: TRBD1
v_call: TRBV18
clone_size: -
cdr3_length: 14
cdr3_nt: TGTGCCAGCTCATCCGACAGGGGCGCCTATGAAGCTTTCTTT
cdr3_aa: CASSSDRGAYEAFF

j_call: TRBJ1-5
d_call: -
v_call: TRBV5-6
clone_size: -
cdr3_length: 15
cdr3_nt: TGTGCCAGCAGCTCGGGGGCGGAAGCGGGGCAGCCCCAGCATTTT
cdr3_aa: CASSSGAEAGQPQHF

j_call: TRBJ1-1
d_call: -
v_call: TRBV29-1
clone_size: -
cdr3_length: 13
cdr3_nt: TGCAGCGCCGAGAGGGACATGAACACTGAAGCTTTCTTT
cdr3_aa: CSAERDMNTEAFF

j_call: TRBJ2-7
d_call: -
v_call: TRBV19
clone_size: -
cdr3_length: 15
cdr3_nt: TGTGCCAGTAGCCCCCGGTTAGGGGCTAAAAACGAGCAGTACTTC
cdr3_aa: CASSPRLGAKNEQYF

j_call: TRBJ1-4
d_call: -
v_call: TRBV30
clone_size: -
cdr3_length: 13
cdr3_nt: TGTGCCTGGACCGGGGAGGTGGGGGGAAAACTGTTTTTT
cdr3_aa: CAWTGEVGGKLFF

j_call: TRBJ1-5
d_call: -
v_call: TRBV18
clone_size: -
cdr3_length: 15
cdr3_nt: TGTGCCAGCTCACCAATTCAGGGGTCGGTTCAGCCCCAGCATTTT
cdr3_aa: CASSPIQGSVQPQHF

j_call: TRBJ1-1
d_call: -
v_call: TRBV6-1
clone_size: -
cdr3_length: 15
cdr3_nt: TGTGCCAGCAGTGGTTCAGGGGCAGGGAACACTGAAGCTTTCTTT
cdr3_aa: CASSGSGAGNTEAFF

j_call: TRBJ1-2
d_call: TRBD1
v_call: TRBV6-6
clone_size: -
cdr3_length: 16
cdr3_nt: TGTGCCAGCAGTTACTCGATTCAGGGGGGCTCCTATGGCTACACCTTC
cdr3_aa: CASSYSIQGGSYGYTF

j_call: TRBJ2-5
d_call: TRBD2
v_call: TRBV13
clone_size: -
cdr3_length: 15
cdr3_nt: TGTGCCAGCAGCCAGGGACTAGCGGGGTTGGAGACCCAGTACTTC
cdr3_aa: CASSQGLAGLETQYF

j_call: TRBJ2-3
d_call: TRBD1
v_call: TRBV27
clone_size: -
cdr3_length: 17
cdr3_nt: TGTGCCAGCAGTCTGAGGACAGGGGGAACGGGCACAGATACGCAGTATTTT
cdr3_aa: CASSLRTGGTGTDTQYF

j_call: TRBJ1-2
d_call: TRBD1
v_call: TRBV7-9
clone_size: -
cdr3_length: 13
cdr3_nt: TGTGCCAGCAGGTTATCAGGGGGCCATGGCTACACCTTC
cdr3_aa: CASRLSGGHGYTF

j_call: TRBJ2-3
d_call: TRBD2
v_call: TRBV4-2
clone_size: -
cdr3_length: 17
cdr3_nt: TGTGCCAGCAGCCAAAACCTACTAGCGGGGCCCACAGATACGCAGTATTTT
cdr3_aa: CASSQNLLAGPTDTQYF

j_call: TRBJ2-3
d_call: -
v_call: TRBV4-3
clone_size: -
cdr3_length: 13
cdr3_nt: TGCGCCAAGAGAACGGTGAGCACAGATACGCAGTATTTT
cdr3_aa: CAKRTVSTDTQYF

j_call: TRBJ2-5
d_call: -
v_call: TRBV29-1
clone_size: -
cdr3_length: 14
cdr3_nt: TGCAGCGTTGAAAGGGGGAGGGGCCTAGAGACCCAGTACTTC
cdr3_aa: CSVERGRGLETQYF

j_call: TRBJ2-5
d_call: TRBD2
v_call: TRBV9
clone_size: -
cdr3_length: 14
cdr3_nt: TGTGCCAGCAGCGCAACTAGCGGGGAAGAGACCCAGTACTTC
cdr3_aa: CASSATSGEETQYF

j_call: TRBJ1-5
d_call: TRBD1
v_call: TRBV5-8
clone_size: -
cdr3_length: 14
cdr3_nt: TGTGCCAGCAGCCGGACAGGGGGCACTCAGCCCCAGCATTTT
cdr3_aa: CASSRTGGTQPQHF

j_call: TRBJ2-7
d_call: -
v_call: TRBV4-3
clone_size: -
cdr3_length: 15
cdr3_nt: TGCGCCAGCAGCCAAGATGAGCGTAGCTCCTACGAGCAGTACTTC
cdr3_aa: CASSQDERSSYEQYF

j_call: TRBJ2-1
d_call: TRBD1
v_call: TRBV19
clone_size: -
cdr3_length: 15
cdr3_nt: TGTGCCAGTAGTACCCCAGGGGGCGAGAAAAATGAGCAGTTCTTC
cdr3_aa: CASSTPGGEKNEQFF

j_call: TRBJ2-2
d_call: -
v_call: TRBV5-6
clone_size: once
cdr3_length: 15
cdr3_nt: TGTGCCAGCAGCTTGGACCAGGGAAACACCGGGGAGCTGTTTTTT
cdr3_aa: CASSLDQGNTGELFF

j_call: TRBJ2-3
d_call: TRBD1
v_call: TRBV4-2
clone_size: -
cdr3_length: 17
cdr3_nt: TGTGCCAGCAGCCAGGGGCTGACAGGGCAGGGCACAGATACGCAGTATTTT
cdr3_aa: CASSQGLTGQGTDTQYF

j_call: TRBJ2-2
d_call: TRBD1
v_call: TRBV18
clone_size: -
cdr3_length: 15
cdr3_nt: TGTGCCAGCTCACCGGGGACAGGGGGCACCGGGGAGCTGTTTTTT
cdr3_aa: CASSPGTGGTGELFF

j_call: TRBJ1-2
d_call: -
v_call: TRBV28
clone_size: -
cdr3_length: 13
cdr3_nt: TGTGCCAGCAGTTTCGCCAGGAATTATGGCTACACCTTC
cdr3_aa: CASSFARNYGYTF

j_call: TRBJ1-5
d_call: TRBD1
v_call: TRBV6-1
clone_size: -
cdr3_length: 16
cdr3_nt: TGTGCCAGCAGTGCGGGGACAGGGGGCAGCAATCAGCCCCAGCATTTT
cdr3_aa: CASSAGTGGSNQPQHF

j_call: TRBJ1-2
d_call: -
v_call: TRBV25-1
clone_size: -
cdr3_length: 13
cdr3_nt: TGTGCCAGCAGTGAGGGGGCAGAGAATGGCTACACCTTC
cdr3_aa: CASSEGAENGYTF

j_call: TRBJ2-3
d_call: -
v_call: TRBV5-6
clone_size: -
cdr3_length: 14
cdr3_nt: TGTGCCAGCAGCTTGGTACAGGGCACAGATACGCAGTATTTT
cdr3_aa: CASSLVQGTDTQYF

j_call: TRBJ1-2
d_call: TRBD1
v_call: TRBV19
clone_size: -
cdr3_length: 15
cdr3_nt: TGTGCCAGTAGTACCCATTCACAGGGGGCGAATGGCTACACCTTC
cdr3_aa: CASSTHSQGANGYTF

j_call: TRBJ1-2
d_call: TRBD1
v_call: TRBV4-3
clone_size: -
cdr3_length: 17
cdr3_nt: TGCGCCAGCAGCCAAGGCACAGGGGGCGCTTATGAGGGTGGCTACACCTTC
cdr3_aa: CASSQGTGGAYEGGYTF

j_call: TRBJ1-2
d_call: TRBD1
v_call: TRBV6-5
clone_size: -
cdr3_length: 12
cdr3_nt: TGTGCCAGCAGGTACAGGGGGCTTGGCTACACCTTC
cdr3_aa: CASRYRGLGYTF

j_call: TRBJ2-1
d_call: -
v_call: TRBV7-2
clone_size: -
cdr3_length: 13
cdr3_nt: TGTGCCAGCAGCTTAGAGGAGGGGAATGAGCAGTTCTTC
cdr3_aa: CASSLEEGNEQFF

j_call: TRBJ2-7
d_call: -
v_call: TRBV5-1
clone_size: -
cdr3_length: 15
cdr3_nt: TGCGCCAGCAGCTTGGAGTTAACAGGGCCCTACGAGCAGTACTTC
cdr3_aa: CASSLELTGPYEQYF

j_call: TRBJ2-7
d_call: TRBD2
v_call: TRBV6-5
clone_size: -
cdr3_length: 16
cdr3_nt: TGTGCCAGCAGTTACTCGACGGCGGGGGGCGCCTACGAGCAGTACTTC
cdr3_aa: CASSYSTAGGAYEQYF

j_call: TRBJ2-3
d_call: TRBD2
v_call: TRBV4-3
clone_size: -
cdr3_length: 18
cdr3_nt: TGCGCCAGCAGCCGAGCTCGAGCGGGGGGTCCGGGGACAGATACGCAGTATTTT
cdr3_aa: CASSRARAGGPGTDTQYF

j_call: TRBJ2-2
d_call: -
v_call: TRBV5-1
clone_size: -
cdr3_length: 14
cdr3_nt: TGCGCCAGCAAATCGGACACCGATACCGGGGAGCTGTTTTTT
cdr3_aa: CASKSDTDTGELFF

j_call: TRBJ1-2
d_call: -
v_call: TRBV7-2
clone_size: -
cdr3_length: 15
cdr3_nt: TGTGCCAGCAGCTTAGATCATTCCAGGGACTATGGCTACACCTTC
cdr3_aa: CASSLDHSRDYGYTF

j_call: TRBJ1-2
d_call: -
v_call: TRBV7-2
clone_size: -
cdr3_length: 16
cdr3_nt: TGTGCCAGCAGCTTAGCGAACGGTACTAAAAACTATGGCTACACCTTC
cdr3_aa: CASSLANGTKNYGYTF

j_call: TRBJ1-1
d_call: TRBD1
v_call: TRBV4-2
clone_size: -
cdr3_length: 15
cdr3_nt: TGTGCCAGCAGCCAAGTTGACAGGGGTAACACTGAAGCTTTCTTT
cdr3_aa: CASSQVDRGNTEAFF

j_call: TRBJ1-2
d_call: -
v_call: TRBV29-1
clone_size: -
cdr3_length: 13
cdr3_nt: TGCAGCGTGGAGAGGGCAGGGGCTAACGGCTACACCTTC
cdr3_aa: CSVERAGANGYTF

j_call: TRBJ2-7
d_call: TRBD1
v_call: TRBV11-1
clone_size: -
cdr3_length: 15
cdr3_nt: TGTGCCAGCAGCGCAGACAGGGGGCCGGGTTACGAGCAGTACTTC
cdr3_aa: CASSADRGPGYEQYF

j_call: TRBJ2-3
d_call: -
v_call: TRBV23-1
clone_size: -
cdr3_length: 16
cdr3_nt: TGCGCCAGCAGTTTCTCCCCCCCTCCGGGGACAGATACGCAGTATTTT
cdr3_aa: CASSFSPPPGTDTQYF

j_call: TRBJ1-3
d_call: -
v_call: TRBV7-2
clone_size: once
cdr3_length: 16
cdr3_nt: TGTGCCAGCAGCCTACAACAGCTTTCCTCTGGAAACACCATATATTTT
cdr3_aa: CASSLQQLSSGNTIYF

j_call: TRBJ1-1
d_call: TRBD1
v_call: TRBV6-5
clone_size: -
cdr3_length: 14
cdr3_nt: TGTGCCAGCAGAGCGAGGGGGCGCGACACTGAAGCTTTCTTT
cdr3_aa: CASRARGRDTEAFF

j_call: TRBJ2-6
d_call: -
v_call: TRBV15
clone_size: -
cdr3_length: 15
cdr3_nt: TGTGCCACCAGCCACAGGGACTCTGGGGCCAACGTCCTGACTTTC
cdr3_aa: CATSHRDSGANVLTF